This T cell receptor (beta chain) was sequenced during a study of blood T cell repertoires in COVID-19. Study-wide context: From the United States, Italy and Spain came samples of acute and convalescent COVID-19. T cells, B-cell-depleted T cells, or PBMCs provided the cDNA or gDNA that served as material.

There are 13 residues in the CDR3. Trimming removed 5 bases from V and 9 bases from J; junction bases left unmatched: 7. In the original workflow: Reference gene primer amplification in the assay estimated nucleated cell counts. Repertoires were generated with immunoSEQ multiplex PCR, while TCRdb's copy carries only in-frame clones and drops some. Clone size and the V and J calls come from that table; the DNA yielded D and trimming. The sample has more than 85,000 clones; roughly 80% are singletons. Sequencing was performed on peripheral blood. This clonotype was obtained from an elderly woman with acute or convalescent COVID-19. V gene TRBV12-3 or TRBV12-4 combines with J gene TRBJ2-1; 7 positions match TRBD1. In DNA, the CDR3 is TGTGCCAGCAGTCCCTTAGGGGGCCGTGAGCAGTTCTTC. Translated, it gives CASSPLGGREQFF.